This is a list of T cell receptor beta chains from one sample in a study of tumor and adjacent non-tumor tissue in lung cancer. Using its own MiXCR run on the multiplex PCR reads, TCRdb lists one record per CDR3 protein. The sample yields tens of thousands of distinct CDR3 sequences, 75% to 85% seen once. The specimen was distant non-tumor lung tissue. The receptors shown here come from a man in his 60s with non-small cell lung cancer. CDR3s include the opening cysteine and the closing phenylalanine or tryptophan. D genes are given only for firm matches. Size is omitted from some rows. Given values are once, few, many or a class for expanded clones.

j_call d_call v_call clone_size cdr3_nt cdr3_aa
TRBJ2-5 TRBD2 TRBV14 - TGTGCCAGCAGCCGTTGGATTAGCGGGAGGCAAGAGACGCAGTACTTC CASSRWISGRQETQYF
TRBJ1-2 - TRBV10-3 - TGTGCCACAAGTGAGCCAGAAGCTAACTATGGCTACACCTTC CATSEPEANYGYTF
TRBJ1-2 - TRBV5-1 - TGCGCCAGTTGCCGGAAGGAGGGCTACACCTTC CASCRKEGYTF
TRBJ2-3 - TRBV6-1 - TGTGCCAGTAGTGAAATTCAGGGTAACACAGATACGCAGAATTTT CASSEIQGNTDTQNF
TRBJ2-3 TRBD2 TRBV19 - TGTGCCAGTAGTACAATAGCGGGTCTGGTAGATACGCACTATTTT CASSTIAGLVDTHYF
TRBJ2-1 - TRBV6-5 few TGTGCCAGCAGCTCGATTAGCGGCCACTCCTACAATGAGCAGTTCTTC CASSSISGHSYNEQFF
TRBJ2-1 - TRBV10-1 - TGCGCCAGCTGTGTCGACTACAGCTCCCACAATGAGCAGTTCTTC CASCVDYSSHNEQFF
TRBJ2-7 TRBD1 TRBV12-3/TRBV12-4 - TGTGCCAGATGTCCCGGGACAGGGGGTCTCGAGCAATACTTC CARCPGTGGLEQYF
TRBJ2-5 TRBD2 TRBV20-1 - TGCAGTGTTAGGGAGCGGGAGTGGGTCCAAGAGACCCAGTACTTC CSVREREWVQETQYF
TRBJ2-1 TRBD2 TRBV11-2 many TGTGCCAGCAGCTTAGAAACTAGCGGGATCGATGAGCAGTTCTTC CASSLETSGIDEQFF
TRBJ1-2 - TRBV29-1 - TGCAGCGTTGAGCCCCCCGCGGGAAAAGGGGAGAAAGGATGGGACTACACCTTC CSVEPPAGKGEKGWDYTF
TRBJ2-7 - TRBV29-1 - TGCAGCGTTGTGGAGTCGGGGGACGAGCAGTACTTC CSVVESGDEQYF
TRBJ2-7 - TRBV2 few TGTGCCAGCAGTGAAGTGGGAGATGGCTACGAGCACTACTTC CASSEVGDGYEHYF
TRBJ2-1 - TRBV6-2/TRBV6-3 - TGTGCCAGCAGTAGGCAGGGCTCCTACAATGGGCATTTCTTC CASSRQGSYNGHFF
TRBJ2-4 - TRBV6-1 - TGTGCCAGCAGCGAGGAAGGGGCGAATAGGAAAAACATTCAGTACTTC CASSEEGANRKNIQYF
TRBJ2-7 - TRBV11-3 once TGTGCCAGCAGCCTAAACGCCGAGCTGTACTTC CASSLNAELYF
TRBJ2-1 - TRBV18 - TGTGCCTGCTCACCACCGACGCATAACAATGAGCAGTTCTTC CACSPPTHNNEQFF
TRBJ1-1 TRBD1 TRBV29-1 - TGCAGAGGGGGACAGGGACTGAACACTGAAGCTTTTTTT CRGGQGLNTEAFF
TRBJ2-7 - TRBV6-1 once TGTGCCAGCAGTGGGGATAGTATTGTCAACGAGCAGTATTTC CASSGDSIVNEQYF
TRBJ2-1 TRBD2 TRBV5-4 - TGTGTCAGCACCTTGGAGGTGGGCCGGGACTATCAAACTAATGAGCAGTTCTTC CVSTLEVGRDYQTNEQFF
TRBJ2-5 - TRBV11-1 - TGTGCCAGCAGCAAAGACACGTACCAAGTGGTCCAGTACTTC CASSKDTYQVVQYF
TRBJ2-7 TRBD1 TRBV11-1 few TGTGACAGCGGGGACAGGGTGGGAAAGCAGTACTTC CDSGDRVGKQYF
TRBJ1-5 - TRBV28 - TGTGCCAGCAGCCGTTACGGCAGCAATCAGCCCCAGCATTTT CASSRYGSNQPQHF
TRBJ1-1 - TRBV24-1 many TGTGCCACCAGTGAAACCCGAACACCGCTGAACACTGAAGCTTTCTTT CATSETRTPLNTEAFF
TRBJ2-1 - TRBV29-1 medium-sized TGCAGCGGAGCCGGGTTGTCCTACAATGAGCAGTTCTTC CSGAGLSYNEQFF
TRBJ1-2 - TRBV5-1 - TGCGCCAGCATCTTGGAAGGCAGCAGGGGTAACTATGGCTACAGCTTC CASILEGSRGNYGYSF
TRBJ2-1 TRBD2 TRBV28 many TGTGCCAGCAGTTTCACTAGCGGGAGCTCCTACAATGAGCAGTTCTTC CASSFTSGSSYNEQFF
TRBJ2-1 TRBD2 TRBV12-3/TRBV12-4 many TGTGCCAGCAGTTCCCCTGAGCGGGACCCAGGGAATGAGCAGTTCTTC CASSSPERDPGNEQFF
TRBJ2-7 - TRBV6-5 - TGTGCCAGCAGTTGTTCGAGGCAGGAGACGGCCGAGCAGTACTTC CASSCSRQETAEQYF
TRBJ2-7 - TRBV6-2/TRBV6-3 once TGTGTCAGTCGGGGGTGGTGGCCAACCTACGAGCAGTACTTC CVSRGWWPTYEQYF
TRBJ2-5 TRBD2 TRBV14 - TGTGTCTGCAGCCCCTGGACTAGCGGGAGGCAAGAGACCCAGTACTTC CVCSPWTSGRQETQYF
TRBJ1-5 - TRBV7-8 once TGTGCCAGCAGCTTAGAGGGGGGATCGCATCGGCCCCAGCATTTT CASSLEGGSHRPQHF
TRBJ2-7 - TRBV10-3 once TGTGTCTCAGAGGGCTGGGTGGGCCGGTGGGTCCGCGAGCAGTACTTC CVSEGWVGRWVREQYF
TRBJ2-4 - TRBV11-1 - TGCGCCAGCAGTTTAGACACGGGAGACATTCAGTACTTC CASSLDTGDIQYF
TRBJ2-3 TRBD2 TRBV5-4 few TGTGTCAGCAGCCCTATCGGGCGGGAGCCTGGAGATACGCAGTATTTT CVSSPIGREPGDTQYF
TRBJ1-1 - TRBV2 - TGTGCCAGCAGTGATTGGGGGGGGATTGAAGCTTTCTTT CASSDWGGIEAFF
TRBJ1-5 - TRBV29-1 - TGCAGCGTCGTTCAAGGGCGAGATCAGCCCCAGCATTTT CSVVQGRDQPQHF
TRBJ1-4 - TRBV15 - TGTGCCACCAGCGAGGAGGGGCAGAATAATGAAAATCTGTTTTTT CATSEEGQNNENLFF
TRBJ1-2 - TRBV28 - TGTGCTAGCGGTCCACTAGGGACCAAACATGGCTACACCTTC CASGPLGTKHGYTF
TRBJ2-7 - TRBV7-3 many TGTGCCAGCAGCTTGGCGCCTTCGGGCGAGCAGTACTTC CASSLAPSGEQYF
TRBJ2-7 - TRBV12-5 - TGTGCTAGTGGTTTGGTACGTGACATCTGCGAGCAGTACTTC CASGLVRDICEQYF
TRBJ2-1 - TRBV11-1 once TGTGTCAGGAGCTTAGCTCATGGCATTGGGATGAATGAGCAGTTCTTC CVRSLAHGIGMNEQFF
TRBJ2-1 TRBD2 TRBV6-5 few TGTGACAGCAGCACCAAACGGGGGGAACACTACAACGAGCAGTTCTTC CDSSTKRGEHYNEQFF
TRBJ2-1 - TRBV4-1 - TGCGCCAGCAGCCGGACGCCAAGGGGTGAGAGGTTCTTC CASSRTPRGERFF
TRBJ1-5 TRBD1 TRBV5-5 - TGTGCCAGCAGCCAGGTAGGACAGGGTGATAGTCAGCCCCAGCATTTT CASSQVGQGDSQPQHF
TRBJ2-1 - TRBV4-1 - TGCGCCAGCAGCCAAGATCAGATTAGCTTCAATGAGCAGTTCTTC CASSQDQISFNEQFF
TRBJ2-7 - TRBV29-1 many TGCAGCGTTGAGGTATCCTACGAGCAGTACTTC CSVEVSYEQYF
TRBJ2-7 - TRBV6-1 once TGTGCCAGCAGTGATGCCGGCTGCTCCTACGAGCAGTACTTC CASSDAGCSYEQYF
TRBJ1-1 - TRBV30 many TGTGCCTGGGCGATGCAGGGGAGTAAGAACACTGAAGCTTTCTTT CAWAMQGSKNTEAFF
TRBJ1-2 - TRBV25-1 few TGTGCCAGCAGTGGGGGTAACTATGGCTACACCTTC CASSGGNYGYTF
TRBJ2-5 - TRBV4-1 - TGTGCCAGCAGCCAAGAAAGGGGGGCATTCGGAGGGGAGACCCAGTACTTC CASSQERGAFGGETQYF
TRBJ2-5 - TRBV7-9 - TGTGCCAGCAGCTTATCTCTGGGACTGACGGAGACCCAGTACTTC CASSLSLGLTETQYF
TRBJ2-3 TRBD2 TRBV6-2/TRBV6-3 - TGTGGCAGCAGTTACCAGCCGGGATTAGCGGGGGGATACACAGATACGCAGTATTTT CGSSYQPGLAGGYTDTQYF
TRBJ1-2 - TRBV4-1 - TGCGACAGCAGCCAAGATATCGACAGGAGAGACTATGGCTACACCTTC CDSSQDIDRRDYGYTF
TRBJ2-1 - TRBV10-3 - TGTGCCATGGAGGGGGACCGCAATGAGCAGTTTTTC CAMEGDRNEQFF
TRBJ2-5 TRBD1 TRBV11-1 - TGTGCCGGCAGCCAGGGACAGGGGGACCAAGAGACCCAATACTTC CAGSQGQGDQETQYF
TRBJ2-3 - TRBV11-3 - TGTGCCAGCAGCTCCGGGCAACCAGATAGCACAGGTACACAGTATTTT CASSSGQPDSTGTQYF